The present T cell receptor beta chain was sequenced within a study of control samples from healthy donors and cancer patients. This CDR3 has 12 amino acids. Germline V gives CDR1 SNHLY, CDR2 FYNNEI. Trimming stripped 3 bases from V and 5 bases from J, with 2 bases between. This table comes from immunoSEQ multiplex PCR, and its TCRdb copy is limited to in-frame clones, with some not included. This sample has about 77,000 clones, with around 94% found just once. The chain has TRBV2 and TRBJ1-6; D uncertain. The sample comprised blood. The sequence was obtained from a woman in her sixties in good health. In DNA form, the CDR3 reads TGTGCCAGCAGTGACGATAATTCACCCCTCCACTTT. Its translation: CASSDDNSPLHF.